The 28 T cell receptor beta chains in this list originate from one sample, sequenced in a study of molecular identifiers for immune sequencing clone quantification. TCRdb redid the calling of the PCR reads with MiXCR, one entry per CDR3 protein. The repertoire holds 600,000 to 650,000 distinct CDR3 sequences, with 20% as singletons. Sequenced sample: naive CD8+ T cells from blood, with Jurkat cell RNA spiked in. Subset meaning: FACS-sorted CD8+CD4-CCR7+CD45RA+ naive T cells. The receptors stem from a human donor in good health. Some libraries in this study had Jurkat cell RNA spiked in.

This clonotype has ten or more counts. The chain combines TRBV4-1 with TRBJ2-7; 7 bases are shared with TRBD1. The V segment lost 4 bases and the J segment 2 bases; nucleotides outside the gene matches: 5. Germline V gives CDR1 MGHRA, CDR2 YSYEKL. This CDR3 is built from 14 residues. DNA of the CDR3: TGCGCCAGCAGCCCTGACAGGGCGGCCTACGAGCAGTACTTC. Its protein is CASSPDRAAYEQYF.

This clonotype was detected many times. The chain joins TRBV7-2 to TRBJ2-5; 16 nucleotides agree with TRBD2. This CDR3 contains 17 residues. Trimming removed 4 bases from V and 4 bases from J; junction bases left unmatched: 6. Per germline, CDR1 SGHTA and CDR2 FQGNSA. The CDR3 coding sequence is TGTGCCAGCAGCTGGGGGACTAGCGGGGGGGCCGTAGAGACCCAGTACTTC. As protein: CASSWGTSGGAVETQYF.

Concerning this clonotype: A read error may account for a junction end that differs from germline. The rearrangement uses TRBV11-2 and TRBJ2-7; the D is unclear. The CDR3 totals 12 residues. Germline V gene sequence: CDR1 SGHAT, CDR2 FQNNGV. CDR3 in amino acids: CASSQDSYGQYF. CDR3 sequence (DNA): TGTGCCAGCAGCCAAGACTCCTACGGGCAGTACTTC.

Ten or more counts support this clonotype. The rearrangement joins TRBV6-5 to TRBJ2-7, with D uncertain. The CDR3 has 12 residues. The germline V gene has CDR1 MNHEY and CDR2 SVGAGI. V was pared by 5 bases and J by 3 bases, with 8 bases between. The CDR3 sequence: CASSSQIYEQYF. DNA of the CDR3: TGTGCCAGCAGTAGTCAGATCTACGAGCAGTACTTC.

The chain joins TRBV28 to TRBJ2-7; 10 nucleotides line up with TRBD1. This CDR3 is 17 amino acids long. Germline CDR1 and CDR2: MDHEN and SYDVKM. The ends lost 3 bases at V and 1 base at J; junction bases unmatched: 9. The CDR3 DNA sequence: TGTGCCAGCAGTTTGGGGTCGACAGGGGGCAAATCCTACGAGCAGTACTTC. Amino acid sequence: CASSLGSTGGKSYEQYF.

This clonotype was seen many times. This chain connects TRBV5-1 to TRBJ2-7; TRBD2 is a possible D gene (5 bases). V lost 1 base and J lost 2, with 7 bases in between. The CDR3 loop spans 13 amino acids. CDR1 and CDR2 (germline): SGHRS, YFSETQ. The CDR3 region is CASSLRDTYEQYF. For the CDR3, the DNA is TGCGCCAGCAGCTTGCGGGATACCTACGAGCAGTACTTC.

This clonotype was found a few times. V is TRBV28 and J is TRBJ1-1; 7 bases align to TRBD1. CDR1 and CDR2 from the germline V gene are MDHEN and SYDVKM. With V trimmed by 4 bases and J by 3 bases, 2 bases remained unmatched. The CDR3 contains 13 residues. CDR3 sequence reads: CASSSGGYTEAFF. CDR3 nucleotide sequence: TGTGCCAGCAGTTCAGGGGGGTACACTGAAGCTTTCTTT.

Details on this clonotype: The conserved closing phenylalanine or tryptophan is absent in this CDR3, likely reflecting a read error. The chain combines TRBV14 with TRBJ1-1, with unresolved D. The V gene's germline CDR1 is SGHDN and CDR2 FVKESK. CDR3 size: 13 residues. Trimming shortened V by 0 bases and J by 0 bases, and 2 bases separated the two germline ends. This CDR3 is CASSQDMNTEAFS. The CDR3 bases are TGTGCCAGCAGCCAAGATATGAACACTGAAGCTTTCTCT.

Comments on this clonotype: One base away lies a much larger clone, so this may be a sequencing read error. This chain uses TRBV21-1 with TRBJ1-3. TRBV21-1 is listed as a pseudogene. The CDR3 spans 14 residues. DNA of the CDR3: TGTGCCAGCAGCAAAGAGTCCTCTGGAAACACCATATATTTT. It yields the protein CASSKESSGNTIYF.

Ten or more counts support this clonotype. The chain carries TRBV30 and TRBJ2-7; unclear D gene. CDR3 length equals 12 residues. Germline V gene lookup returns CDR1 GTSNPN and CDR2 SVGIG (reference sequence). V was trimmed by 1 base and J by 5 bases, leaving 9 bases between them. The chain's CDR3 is CAWSAQRNEQYF. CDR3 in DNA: TGTGCCTGGAGTGCCCAGAGGAACGAGCAGTACTTC.

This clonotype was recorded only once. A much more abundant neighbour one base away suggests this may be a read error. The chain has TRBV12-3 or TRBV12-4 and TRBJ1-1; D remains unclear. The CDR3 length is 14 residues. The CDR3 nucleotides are TGTGCCAGCAGTATGACTTTTGGGAACACTGGAGCTTTCTTT. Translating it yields CASSMTFGNTGAFF.

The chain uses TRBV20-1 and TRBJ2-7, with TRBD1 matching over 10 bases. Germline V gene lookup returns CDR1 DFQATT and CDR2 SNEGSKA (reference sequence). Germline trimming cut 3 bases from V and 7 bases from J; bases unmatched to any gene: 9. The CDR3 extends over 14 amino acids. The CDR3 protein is CSASEDRGLWEQYF. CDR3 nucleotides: TGCAGTGCTAGTGAGGACAGGGGGTTGTGGGAGCAGTACTTC.

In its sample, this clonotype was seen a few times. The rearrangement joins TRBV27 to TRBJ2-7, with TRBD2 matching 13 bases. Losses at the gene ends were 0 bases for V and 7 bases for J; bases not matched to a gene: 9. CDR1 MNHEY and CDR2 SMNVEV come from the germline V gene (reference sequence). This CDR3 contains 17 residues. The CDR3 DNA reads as TGTGCCAGCAGTTTATCGCCGGGCGGACTAGCGGGAGAAGAGCAGTACTTC. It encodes CASSLSPGGLAGEEQYF.

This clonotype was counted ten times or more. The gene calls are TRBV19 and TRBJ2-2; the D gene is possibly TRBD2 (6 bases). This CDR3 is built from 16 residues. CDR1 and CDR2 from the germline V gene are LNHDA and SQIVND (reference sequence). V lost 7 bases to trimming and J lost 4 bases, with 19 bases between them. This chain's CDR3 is CASTLLGVAATGELFF. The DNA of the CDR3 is TGTGCCAGTACCCTACTTGGGGTAGCGGCCACCGGGGAGCTGTTTTTT.

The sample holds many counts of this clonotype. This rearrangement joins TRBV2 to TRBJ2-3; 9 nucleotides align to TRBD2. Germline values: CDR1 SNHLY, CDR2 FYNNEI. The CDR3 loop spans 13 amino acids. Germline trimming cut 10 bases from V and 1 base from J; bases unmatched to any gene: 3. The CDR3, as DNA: TGTGCCACACTAGCGGGCGGCACAGATACGCAGTATTTT. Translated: CATLAGGTDTQYF.

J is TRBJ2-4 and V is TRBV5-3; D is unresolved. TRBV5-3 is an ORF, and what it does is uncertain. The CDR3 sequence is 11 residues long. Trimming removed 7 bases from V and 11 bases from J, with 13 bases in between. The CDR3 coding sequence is TGTGCCAGACGCGCAGAAAATTTTCAGTACTTC. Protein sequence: CARRAENFQYF.

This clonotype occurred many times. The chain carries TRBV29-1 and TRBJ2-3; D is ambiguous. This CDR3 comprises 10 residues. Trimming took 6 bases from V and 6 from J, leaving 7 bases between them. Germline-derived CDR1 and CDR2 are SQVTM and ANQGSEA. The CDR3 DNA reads TGCAGCGTGCAGCTGGATACGCAGTATTTT. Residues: CSVQLDTQYF.

The chain's CDR3 is CASSEGQATGELFF. As DNA, the CDR3 is TGTGCCAGCAGTGAGGGGCAGGCCACCGGGGAGCTGTTTTTT. The chain carries TRBV12-3 or TRBV12-4 and TRBJ2-2; D possibly matches TRBD1 or TRBD2 (5 bases each). With 5 bases removed from V and 4 bases from J, the gap between germline ends came to 11 bases. The CDR3 is 14 amino acids.

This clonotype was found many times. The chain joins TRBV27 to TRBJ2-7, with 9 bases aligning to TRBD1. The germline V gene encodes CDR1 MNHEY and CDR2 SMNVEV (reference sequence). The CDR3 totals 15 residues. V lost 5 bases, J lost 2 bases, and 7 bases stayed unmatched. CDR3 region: CASSPTGGLAYEQYF. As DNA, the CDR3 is TGTGCCAGCAGTCCGACAGGGGGTCTCGCCTACGAGCAGTACTTC.

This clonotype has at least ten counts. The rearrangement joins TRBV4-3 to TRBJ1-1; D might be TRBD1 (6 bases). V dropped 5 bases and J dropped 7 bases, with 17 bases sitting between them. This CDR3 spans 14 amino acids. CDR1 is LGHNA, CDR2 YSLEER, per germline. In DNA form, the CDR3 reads TGCGCCAGCAGCTTCTTGGACAGTCGACTTGAAGCTTTCTTT. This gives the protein CASSFLDSRLEAFF.

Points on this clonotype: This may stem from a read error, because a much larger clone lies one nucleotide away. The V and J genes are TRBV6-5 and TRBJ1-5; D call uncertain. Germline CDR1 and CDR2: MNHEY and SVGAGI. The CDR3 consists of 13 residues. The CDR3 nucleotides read TGTGCCAGCAGTCCCGGCCCTCAGCAGCCCCGGCATTTT. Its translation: CASSPGPQQPRHF.

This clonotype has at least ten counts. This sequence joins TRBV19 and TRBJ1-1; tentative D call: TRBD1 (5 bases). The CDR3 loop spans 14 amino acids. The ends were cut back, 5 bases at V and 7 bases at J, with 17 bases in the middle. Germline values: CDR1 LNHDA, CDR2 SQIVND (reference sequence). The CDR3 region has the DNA TGTGCCAGTAGTGCCCGTCGGGGCCTTATTGAAGCTTTCTTT. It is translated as CASSARRGLIEAFF.

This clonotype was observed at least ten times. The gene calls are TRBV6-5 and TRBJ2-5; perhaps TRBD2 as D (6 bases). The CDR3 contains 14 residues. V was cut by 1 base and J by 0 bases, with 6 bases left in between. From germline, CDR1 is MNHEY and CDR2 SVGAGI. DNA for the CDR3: TGTGCCAGCAGTTACTGGGGGGACCAAGAGACCCAGTACTTC. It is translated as CASSYWGDQETQYF.

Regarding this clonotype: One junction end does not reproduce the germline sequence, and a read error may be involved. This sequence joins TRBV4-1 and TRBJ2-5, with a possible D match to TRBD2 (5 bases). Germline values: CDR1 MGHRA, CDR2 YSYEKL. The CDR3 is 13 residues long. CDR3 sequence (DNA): TGCGCCAGCAGCCAAGGACGGGAAGAGACCCTGTACTTC. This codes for CASSQGREETLYF.

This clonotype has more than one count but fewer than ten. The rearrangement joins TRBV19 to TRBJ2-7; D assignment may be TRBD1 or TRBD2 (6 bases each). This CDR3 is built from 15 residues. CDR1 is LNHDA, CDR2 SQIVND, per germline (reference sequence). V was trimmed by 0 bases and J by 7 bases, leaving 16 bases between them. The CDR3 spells CASSIDSMDSGEQYF. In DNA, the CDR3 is TGTGCCAGTAGTATAGATTCAATGGACAGCGGGGAGCAGTACTTC. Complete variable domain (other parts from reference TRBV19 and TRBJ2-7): DGGITQSPKYLFRKEGQNVTLSCEQNLNHDAMYWYRQDPGQGLRLIYYSQIVNDFQKGDIAEGYSVSREKKESFPLTVTSAQKNPTAFYLCASSIDSMDSGEQYFGPGTRLTVT.

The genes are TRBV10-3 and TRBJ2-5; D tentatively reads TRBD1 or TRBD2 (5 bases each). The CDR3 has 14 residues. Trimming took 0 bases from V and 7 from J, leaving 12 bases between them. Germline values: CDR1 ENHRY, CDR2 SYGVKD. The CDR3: CAISESNGDATQYF. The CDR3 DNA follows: TGTGCCATCAGTGAGTCGAACGGGGACGCGACCCAGTACTTC.

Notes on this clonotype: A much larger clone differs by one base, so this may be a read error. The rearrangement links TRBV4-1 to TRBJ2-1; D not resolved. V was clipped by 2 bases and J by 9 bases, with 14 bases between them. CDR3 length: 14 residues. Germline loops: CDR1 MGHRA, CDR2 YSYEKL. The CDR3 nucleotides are TGCGCCAGCAGCCAATTGCGAGGAGCGCGTGAGCAGTTCTTC. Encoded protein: CASSQLRGAREQFF.

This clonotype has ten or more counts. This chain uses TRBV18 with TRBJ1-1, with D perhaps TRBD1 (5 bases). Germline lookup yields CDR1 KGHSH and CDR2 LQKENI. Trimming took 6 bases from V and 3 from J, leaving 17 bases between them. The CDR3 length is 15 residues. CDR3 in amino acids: CASSGAGTVDTEAFF. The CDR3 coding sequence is TGTGCCAGCTCCGGAGCCGGGACCGTCGACACTGAAGCTTTCTTT.